This T cell receptor (beta chain) is drawn from a study of identical twins. Findings and limits, study-wide: Abundant beta clonotypes from cord blood had fewer insertions, unlike memory repertoires, which showed none.

This clonotype was observed a few times. Antigen unknown. A universal primer site was incorporated via template switching, and the cDNA contained unique molecular identifiers. TCRdb independently ran MiXCR on the 5' RACE reads; one entry per CDR3 protein. Of 750,000 to 950,000 distinct CDR3 sequences listed, around 12% were seen once; the top ten hold roughly 1.6%. CDR1 MGHRA and CDR2 YSYEKL come from the germline V gene. The V and J ends lost 8 bases and 6 bases respectively, with 9 bases between them. The CDR3 runs to 11 residues. The same specimen was also included in a second study, on yellow fever vaccine responses in identical twins.

The source of this sequence is a woman aged 18 to 35 in good health. Input material: PBMCs. The J gene is TRBJ2-3, the V gene TRBV4-1; D is unresolved. The DNA for the CDR3 is TGCGCCAGCCAAGCTGGCGATACGCAGTATTTT. It encodes CASQAGDTQYF.